These 30 T cell receptor beta chains were sequenced from one sample in a study of T cell changes during pregnancy in multiple sclerosis. The assay was immunoSEQ multiplex PCR, and TCRdb's table has in-frame clones only and misses some. The sample has tens of thousands of clones, 93% seen once. Sequenced material: peripheral blood, taken in the third trimester of pregnancy. All receptors derive from a female donor in good health, enrolled as a control in a pregnancy study.

The chain has TRBV27 and TRBJ2-1, with TRBD2 matching 9 bases. Trimming at V came to 2 bases and at J to 4 bases, leaving 6 bases not matched to a gene. This CDR3 contains 16 residues. Per the germline V gene, CDR1 is MNHEY and CDR2 is SMNVEV (reference sequence). The CDR3 protein is CASSLEAGLAYNEQFF. CDR3 nucleotide sequence: TGTGCCAGCAGTTTAGAGGCGGGACTAGCATACAATGAGCAGTTCTTC.

On this clone itself: Other DNA sequences in this sample translate to the same CDR3. The chain couples TRBV11-2 to TRBJ2-7; D call uncertain. This CDR3 has 13 amino acids. The V gene's germline CDR1 is SGHAT and CDR2 FQNNGV. With 6 bases removed from V and 0 bases from J, the gap between germline ends came to 9 bases. Here the CDR3 reads CASSFSVSYEQYF. In nucleotides, the CDR3 is TGTGCCAGCAGTTTTTCCGTCTCCTACGAGCAGTACTTC.

The chain is built from TRBV6-1 and TRBJ2-1; possibly TRBD2 for D (6 bases). Germline V lookup: CDR1 MNHNS, CDR2 SASEGT. The V end was cut by 4 bases, the J end by 0 bases, with 10 bases between. The CDR3 is 15 amino acids. Here the CDR3 reads CASSGDSRSYNEQFF. The CDR3 region has the DNA TGTGCCAGCAGTGGGGACTCCCGCTCCTACAATGAGCAGTTCTTC.

The rearrangement uses TRBV7-9 and TRBJ2-7, with no clear D. The CDR3 consists of 15 residues. The germline gives CDR1 SEHNR, CDR2 FQNEAQ (reference sequence). Trimming took off 5 bases at V and 0 bases at J, with 14 bases between the two ends. CDR3 DNA sequence: TGTGCCAGCAGCCCGGTCGGAGAGAGCTCCTACGAGCAGTACTTC. Translation gives CASSPVGESSYEQYF.

This clone has more than one count but fewer than ten. The V gene is TRBV28, the J gene TRBJ1-5; no firm D call. Germline lookup yields CDR1 MDHEN and CDR2 SYDVKM. The V end was cut by 3 bases, the J end by 7 bases, with 4 bases between. This CDR3 has 11 residues. In DNA form, the CDR3 reads TGTGCCAGCAGTTTTATGCAGCCCCAGCATTTT. It encodes CASSFMQPQHF.

The chain combines TRBV2 with TRBJ2-7; maybe TRBD2 (5 bases). The CDR3 is 14 amino acids. V lost 3 bases and J 0 bases, leaving 9 bases between the germline ends. Germline lookup yields CDR1 SNHLY and CDR2 FYNNEI. CDR3 coding DNA: TGTGCCAGCAGTGAGGACTTATACTCCTACGAGCAGTACTTC. Translated: CASSEDLYSYEQYF.

The V gene is TRBV4-1, the J gene TRBJ2-7; 9 bases fit TRBD2. The germline V gene has CDR1 MGHRA and CDR2 YSYEKL. Trimming removed 0 bases from V and 2 bases from J; junction bases left unmatched: 5. The length of the CDR3 is 16 residues. The CDR3 sequence is CASSQDWASGTYEQYF. The DNA of the CDR3 is TGCGCCAGCAGCCAAGATTGGGCTAGCGGGACCTACGAGCAGTACTTC.

This sequence joins TRBV7-2 and TRBJ2-7, with D possibly TRBD2 on 6 matching bases. The V end lost 1 base, the J end lost 2 bases, and 15 bases lay between the germline ends. The CDR3 has 16 amino acids. Germline CDR1 reads SGHTA; CDR2 reads FQGNSA. The CDR3 region is CASSLGRGPRAYEQYF. In DNA form, the CDR3 reads TGTGCCAGCAGCTTAGGGAGGGGCCCTCGAGCCTACGAGCAGTACTTC.

The J gene is TRBJ2-3, the V gene TRBV27, with D uncertain. The CDR3 is 15 amino acids. V lost 10 bases and J 2 bases, leaving 19 bases between the germline ends. The germline V gene has CDR1 MNHEY and CDR2 SMNVEV (reference sequence). For the CDR3, the DNA is TGTGCCACCTACGATGTCGGCGGATCCACAGATACGCAGTATTTT. The encoded protein is CATYDVGGSTDTQYF.

CDR3 amino acids: CASSLTSGSYEQYF. CDR3 coding DNA: TGTGCCAGCAGCTTGACTAGCGGCTCCTACGAGCAGTACTTC. The chain has TRBV5-6 and TRBJ2-7, with TRBD2 matching 8 bases. CDR1 and CDR2 from the germline V gene are SGHDT and YYEEEE. CDR3 length: 14 amino acids. V shed 1 base and J 0 bases; nucleotides not matched to a gene: 0.

This sequence joins TRBV25-1 and TRBJ1-4; D is unresolved. Germline V lookup: CDR1 MGHDK, CDR2 SYGVNS. Trimming took off 1 base at V and 0 bases at J, with 6 bases between the two ends. The CDR3 has 15 residues. The CDR3 protein is CASSESSTTNEKLFF. In DNA, the CDR3 is TGTGCCAGCAGTGAATCTAGTACAACTAATGAAAAACTGTTTTTT.

This chain links TRBV18 with TRBJ1-2, with 10 positions matching TRBD1. CDR3 length: 14 residues. CDR1 and CDR2 (germline): KGHSH, LQKENI. Trimming at V came to 3 bases and at J to 7 bases, leaving 5 bases not matched to a gene. The CDR3 loop is CASSPGQGTRGYTF. The DNA of the CDR3 is TGTGCCAGCTCACCGGGACAGGGGACTCGTGGCTACACCTTC.

The rearrangement joins TRBV28 to TRBJ1-1, with D uncertain. CDR1 and CDR2 (germline): MDHEN, SYDVKM. The length of the CDR3 is 13 residues. Trimming cost V 2 bases and J 4 bases, with 8 bases left between them. In DNA form, the CDR3 reads TGTGCCAGCAGTTTAGGGCGTCTCACTGAAGCTTTCTTT. Translated: CASSLGRLTEAFF.

The chain combines TRBV25-1 with TRBJ1-2; tentative D call: TRBD1 (6 bases). The CDR3 covers 14 residues. Trimming shortened V by 4 bases and J by 6 bases, and 15 bases separated the two germline ends. CDR1 MGHDK and CDR2 SYGVNS come from the germline V gene. The CDR3 DNA reads TGTGCCAGCAGTGGAAGGACAGCCTCACATGGCTACACCTTC. Protein: CASSGRTASHGYTF.

This chain links TRBV5-1 with TRBJ2-3; 13 bases are shared with TRBD2. Germline trimming cut 4 bases from V and 4 bases from J; bases unmatched to any gene: 6. Germline V gene sequence: CDR1 SGHRS, CDR2 YFSETQ. The CDR3 runs 16 residues. The CDR3 DNA reads as TGCGCCAGCAGCCCAAGGACTAGCGGGAGTTCAGATACGCAGTATTTT. Its protein is CASSPRTSGSSDTQYF.

This chain uses TRBV7-9 with TRBJ2-7; TRBD2 might be the D (5 bases). The CDR3 loop spans 13 amino acids. Per the germline V gene, CDR1 is SEHNR and CDR2 is FQNEAQ (reference sequence). The germline V and J ends were trimmed by 7 bases and 6 bases, with 16 bases remaining between them. The CDR3 DNA follows: TGTGCCAGCATGAGAGAGATCGGGGTCGAGCAGTACTTC. Translation: CASMREIGVEQYF.

The chain carries TRBV6-6 and TRBJ2-5, with 9 bases fitting TRBD1. J lost 1 base, V lost 6 bases, and 6 bases had no gene match. The V gene's germline CDR1 is MNHNY and CDR2 SVGAGI (reference sequence). This CDR3 region has 15 residues. CDR3 region: CASRRRQGVQETQYF. The CDR3 DNA follows: TGTGCCAGCAGACGCCGACAGGGGGTCCAAGAGACCCAGTACTTC.

This chain connects TRBV11-3 to TRBJ2-5; 7 bases agree with TRBD2. The CDR3 loop spans 14 amino acids. V lost 1 base to trimming and J lost 5 bases; unmatched junction nucleotides: 4. Per germline, CDR1 SGHNT and CDR2 YENEEA. The CDR3 loop is CASSLGGRDETQYF. CDR3 sequence (DNA): TGTGCCAGCAGCTTAGGAGGGAGGGATGAGACCCAGTACTTC.

V is TRBV20-1 and J is TRBJ2-7; D remains ambiguous. V lost 6 bases and J lost 5, with 8 bases in between. CDR1 is DFQATT, CDR2 SNEGSKA, per germline (reference sequence). The CDR3 sequence is 10 residues long. This chain's CDR3 is CSALSDEQYF. DNA of the CDR3: TGCAGTGCCTTGTCAGACGAGCAGTACTTC.

The chain recombines TRBV15 with TRBJ2-7; weak D call: TRBD2 (6 bases). From germline, CDR1 is LNHNV and CDR2 YYDKDF (reference sequence). The CDR3 loop spans 13 amino acids. Between the trimmed V and J ends, which lost 0 bases and 5 bases, there was a span of 8 bases. The CDR3 protein is CATSRDPGDEQYF. Here the CDR3 DNA reads TGTGCCACCAGCAGAGACCCGGGGGACGAGCAGTACTTC. The full variable domain, its missing parts supplied by reference TRBV15 and TRBJ2-7, is DAMVIQNPRYQVTQFGKPVTLSCSQTLNHNVMYWYQQKSSQAPKLLFHYYDKDFNNEADTPDNFQSRRPNTSFCFLDIRSPGLGDTAMYLCATSRDPGDEQYFGPGTRLTVT.

V and J are TRBV6-5 and TRBJ2-7; D perhaps matches TRBD2 (5 bases). V was clipped by 5 bases and J by 3 bases, with 17 bases between them. The CDR3 contains 15 residues. Per germline, CDR1 MNHEY and CDR2 SVGAGI. Here the CDR3 DNA reads TGTGCCAGCAGTCAAAACGGCGGGTTCCTCTACGAGCAGTACTTC. Its translation: CASSQNGGFLYEQYF.

The genes are TRBV10-1 and TRBJ2-5, with 9 bases identical to TRBD1. Trimming cost V 4 bases and J 3 bases; bases outside gene matches: 9. The CDR3 is 16 amino acids. The germline CDR1 and CDR2 sequences are WNHNN and SYGVQD (reference sequence). The CDR3 nucleotides are TGCGCCAGCAGTGGCAAACAGGGGGCGCGTAAAGAGACCCAGTACTTC. This translates into CASSGKQGARKETQYF.

The gene calls are TRBV19 and TRBJ2-1; TRBD2 agrees at 11 bases. J lost 8 bases, V lost 5 bases, and 11 bases had no gene match. Per the germline V gene, CDR1 is LNHDA and CDR2 is SQIVND (reference sequence). The CDR3 extends over 16 amino acids. The CDR3 loop is CASSPQLAGVLDEQFF. The CDR3 DNA reads as TGTGCCAGTAGTCCCCAACTAGCGGGAGTTCTCGATGAGCAGTTCTTC.

With respect to this clone: At one end, the junction sequence differs from germline, possibly due to a read error. This chain links TRBV6-1 with TRBJ1-5; a possible D gene is TRBD1 (5 bases). CDR3 length: 15 residues. Germline CDR1 is MNHNS and CDR2 is SASEGT. CDR3 region: CASSEDRFSNQPQHF. The CDR3 coding sequence is TGTGCCAGCAGCGAAGACAGATTTAGCAATCAGCCCCAGCATTTT.

The gene calls are TRBV28 and TRBJ2-5, with 8 nucleotides matching TRBD1. The CDR3 consists of 16 residues. Looked up from germline, CDR1 is MDHEN and CDR2 is SYDVKM. Trimming took 4 bases from V and 2 from J; bases not matched to a gene: 9. CDR3 sequence reads: CASSSPGQVPQETQYF. CDR3 sequence (DNA): TGTGCCAGCAGTTCACCGGGACAGGTCCCTCAAGAGACCCAGTACTTC. Full variable domain (rest looked up from reference TRBV28 and TRBJ2-5): DVKVTQSSRYLVKRTGEKVFLECVQDMDHENMFWYRQDPGLGLRLIYFSYDVKMKEKGDIPEGYSVSREKKERFSLILESASTNQTSMYLCASSSPGQVPQETQYFGPGTRLLVL.

Only one count was recorded for this clone. This rearrangement joins TRBV27 to TRBJ1-1, with D perhaps matching TRBD1 (5 bases). This CDR3 is 14 amino acids long. Germline V gene sequence: CDR1 MNHEY, CDR2 SMNVEV (reference sequence). V gave up 3 bases and J gave up 4 bases, with 12 bases separating them. In DNA, the CDR3 is TGTGCCAGCAGTTTTTTGACAGAGAGCACTGAAGCTTTCTTT. Amino acid sequence: CASSFLTESTEAFF.

This sequence joins TRBV19 and TRBJ2-1, with D tentatively TRBD2 (6 bases). Between the trimmed V and J ends, which lost 8 bases and 7 bases, there was a span of 24 bases. CDR1 LNHDA and CDR2 SQIVND come from the germline V gene (reference sequence). The CDR3 contains 16 residues. CDR3 DNA sequence: TGTGCCAGTGCTACTAGCCGAAGCGCCCTTAGGAATGAGCAGTTCTTC. Its protein product is CASATSRSALRNEQFF.

This clone has just one count. The CDR3, as DNA: TGTGCCAGCAGCTTGGGAGGTACTCAGCCCCAGCATTTT. Amino acids: CASSLGGTQPQHF. This chain joins TRBV5-4 and TRBJ1-5; D unresolved. Between the trimmed V and J ends, which lost 0 bases and 6 bases, there was a span of 7 bases. The CDR3 extends over 13 amino acids. Per germline, CDR1 SGHNT and CDR2 YYREEE (reference sequence).

J is TRBJ1-5 and V is TRBV6-1; D is ambiguous. This CDR3 contains 15 residues. Germline CDR1 and CDR2: MNHNS and SASEGT. V gave up 2 bases and J gave up 0 bases, with 8 bases separating them. The CDR3 here is CASSESAYSNQPQHF. The CDR3 DNA reads as TGTGCCAGCAGTGAATCTGCGTATAGCAATCAGCCCCAGCATTTT.

The chain has TRBV29-1 and TRBJ2-7, with TRBD2 matching over 13 bases. J was trimmed by 4 bases and V by 5 bases; bases with no gene match: 8. From germline, CDR1 is SQVTM and CDR2 ANQGSEA. CDR3 size: 15 residues. CDR3 region: CSVLRTSGSIYEQYF. The CDR3 DNA is TGCAGCGTTCTTCGGACTAGCGGGAGCATTTACGAGCAGTACTTC.